Presented here are 9 T cell receptor beta chains from one specimen sequenced in a study of T cells in Graves' hyperthyroidism and ophthalmopathy. Amplified regions were TCR beta CDR3 sequences from RNA transcripts. During a first-round RT-PCR of the TCR CDR3, the HTBI primer set was used. TCRdb reprocessed the multiplex PCR reads via MiXCR and lists one record per CDR3 protein. The sample includes approximately 640,000 distinct CDR3 sequences, nearly 45% of them seen just once. The material sequenced was peripheral blood or thyroid tissue (not recorded which). These receptors all come from an adult man with Graves' disease, either hyperthyroidism or ophthalmopathy (not recorded which).

This clonotype was found many times. V and J are TRBV12-3 or TRBV12-4 and TRBJ1-2; a possible D gene is TRBD1 (5 bases). V was shortened by 6 bases and J by 4 bases, with 12 bases between the two germline ends. The CDR3 consists of 13 residues. This chain's CDR3 is CASREGFSYGYTF. CDR3 bases: TGTGCCAGCAGGGAGGGGTTCAGCTATGGCTACACCTTC.

The gene calls are TRBV7-8 and TRBJ2-7; 12 positions agree with TRBD2. The ends lost 6 bases at V and 3 bases at J; junction bases unmatched: 6. The CDR3 runs 15 residues. The germline gives CDR1 SGHVS, CDR2 FQNEAQ. The CDR3 region is CASSPSGRAGYEQYF. The CDR3 bases are TGTGCCAGCAGTCCTAGCGGGAGGGCCGGCTACGAGCAGTACTTC. The complete variable domain, with remaining parts taken from reference TRBV7-8 and TRBJ2-7, reads GAGVSQSPRYKVAKRGQDVALRCDPISGHVSLFWYQQALGQGPEFLTYFQNEAQLDKSGLPSDRFFAERPEGSVSTLKIQRTQQEDSAVYLCASSPSGRAGYEQYFGPGTRLTVT.

The table lists this clonotype with a few counts. The CDR3 bases are TGCAGTGCTAGACCCGGCGCTCCGGTGGGGACCCAGTACTTC. This translates into CSARPGAPVGTQYF. The chain employs TRBV20-1 and TRBJ2-5; D uncertain. Per germline, CDR1 DFQATT and CDR2 SNEGSKA (reference sequence). V lost 2 bases, J lost 7 bases, and 17 bases lay in between. The CDR3 runs 14 residues.

In its sample, this clonotype was seen many times. The chain recombines TRBV2 with TRBJ1-5; weak D call: TRBD1 (6 bases). The CDR3 extends over 13 amino acids. CDR1 is SNHLY and CDR2 is FYNNEI in the germline V gene. Trimming cost V 7 bases and J 5 bases, with 12 bases left between them. CDR3 loop: CASNRDMDQPQHF. The CDR3 nucleotides read TGTGCCAGCAACAGGGACATGGATCAGCCCCAGCATTTT.

This clonotype has just a few counts. The chain couples TRBV6-5 to TRBJ1-5; D is perhaps TRBD1 (6 bases). Trimming removed 5 bases from V and 5 bases from J, with 16 bases in between. The germline CDR1 and CDR2 sequences are MNHEY and SVGAGI. This CDR3 is 15 amino acids long. The CDR3: CASSPGTRAHQPQHF. The CDR3 coding sequence is TGTGCCAGCAGTCCTGGGACAAGGGCTCATCAGCCCCAGCATTTT.

The chain is built from TRBV2 and TRBJ1-2; 7 nucleotides agree with TRBD1. Unmatched junction bases numbered 10, after V lost 8 bases and J lost 4 bases. Germline CDR1 and CDR2: SNHLY and FYNNEI. This CDR3 has 14 residues. The CDR3 region is CASGELGTAYGYTF. CDR3 sequence (DNA): TGTGCCAGCGGAGAACTTGGGACAGCCTATGGCTACACCTTC.

Note on this clonotype: This may be a read error, as it is one base from a much larger clone. The genes are TRBV7-9 and TRBJ1-2; D might be TRBD1 (6 bases). V dropped 4 bases and J dropped 4 bases, with 13 bases sitting between them. The CDR3 covers 14 residues. The germline V gene encodes CDR1 SEHNR and CDR2 FQNEAQ (reference sequence). CDR3 in DNA: TGTGCCAGCAGCTCAATGGGGGGCACCTATGGCTACACCTTC. Translating gives CASSSMGGTYGYTF.

This clonotype was recorded a few times. V and J are TRBV20-1 and TRBJ1-4; no definite D call. The germline gives CDR1 DFQATT, CDR2 SNEGSKA (reference sequence). Trimming stripped 5 bases from V and 6 bases from J, with 19 bases between. The CDR3 has 15 amino acids. The CDR3 coding sequence is TGCAGTGCTCCTATTGCCGGGTTTGGGGATGAAAAACTGTTTTTT. This sequence encodes CSAPIAGFGDEKLFF.

This clonotype appeared once. The CDR3 does not close with the conserved phenylalanine or tryptophan, likely indicating a read error. The chain joins TRBV7-9 to TRBJ2-5; TRBD1 aligns across 9 bases. The trim removed 5 bases at V and 2 bases at J, leaving 9 bases unmatched. The CDR3 has 16 amino acids. In germline, CDR1 is SEHNR, CDR2 FQNEAQ (reference sequence). The DNA for the CDR3 is TGTGCCAGCAGCCCCTCGGACAGGGGAAAACAAGAGACCCAGTACCTC. It is translated as CASSPSDRGKQETQYL.